This TCR beta chain appears in the sequencing data of a study of Ad26.COV2.S vaccination and SARS-CoV-2 variants. For the study at large: Ad26.COV2.S shots went into the muscle once or twice, 56 days apart. Notes on the study in general: Vaccine and placebo recipients had similar non-spike TCR breadth. Responses of spike-specific T cells (both CD8+ and CD4+) reportedly showed substantial breadth after vaccination.

Germline CDR1 reads ENHRY; CDR2 reads SYGVKD. V lost 2 bases, J lost 6 bases, and 19 bases lay in between. The CDR3 loop spans 16 amino acids. The count of this clone is one. Its antigen is still unknown. The treatment: some 20 received Ad26.COV2.S at low or high dose, single or two shots; 5 received placebo; per-sample allocation not given. Specimen acquisition occurred on day 63 following the initial vaccine or placebo injection. Whoever gave the sample was an adult aged 18-55 years in Boston. The repertoire was sequenced with immunoSEQ multiplex PCR; TCRdb's copy has only in-frame clones and lacks some. The sample lists a few hundred thousand clones; approximately 88% were seen once.

Sequenced material: peripheral blood, taken in a trial of Ad26.COV2.S vaccine versus placebo. This chain joins TRBV10-3 and TRBJ1-2, with D possibly TRBD1 on 5 matching bases. The origin of this receptor is a person aged 18-60 years who received the Ad26.COV2.S COVID-19 vaccine or a placebo. The CDR3 here is CAISEKVGLGLDGYTF. The CDR3 DNA is TGTGCCATCAGTGAGAAGGTGGGGCTCGGTCTTGATGGCTACACCTTC.